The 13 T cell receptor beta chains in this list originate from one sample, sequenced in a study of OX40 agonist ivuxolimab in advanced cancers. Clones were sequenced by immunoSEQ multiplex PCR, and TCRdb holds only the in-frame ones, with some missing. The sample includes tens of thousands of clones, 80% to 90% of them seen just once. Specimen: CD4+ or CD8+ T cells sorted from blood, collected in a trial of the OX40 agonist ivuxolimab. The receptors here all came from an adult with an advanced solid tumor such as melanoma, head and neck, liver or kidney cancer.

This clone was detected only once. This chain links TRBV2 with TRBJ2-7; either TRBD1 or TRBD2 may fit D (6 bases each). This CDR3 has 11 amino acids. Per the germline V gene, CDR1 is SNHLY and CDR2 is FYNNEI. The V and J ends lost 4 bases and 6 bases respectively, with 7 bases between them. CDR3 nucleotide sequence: TGTGCCAGCAGTGGGGGGGCCGAGCAGTACGTC. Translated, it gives CASSGGAEQYV.

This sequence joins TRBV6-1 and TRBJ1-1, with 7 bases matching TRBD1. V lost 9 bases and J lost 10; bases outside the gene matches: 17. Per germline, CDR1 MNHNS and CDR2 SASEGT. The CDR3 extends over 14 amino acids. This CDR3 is CASCGPGRGQRAFF. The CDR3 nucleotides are TGTGCCAGTTGCGGGCCAGGGAGGGGACAGAGAGCTTTCTTT.

The CDR3 nucleotides read TGTGCCAGCAGACAGGGGGTCTGGTCCTACGAGCAGTACTTC. Translating gives CASRQGVWSYEQYF. The chain is built from TRBV28 and TRBJ2-7; 8 bases agree with TRBD1. J was trimmed by 1 base and V by 6 bases; bases with no gene match: 5. The V gene's germline CDR1 is MDHEN and CDR2 SYDVKM. The CDR3 runs to 14 residues.

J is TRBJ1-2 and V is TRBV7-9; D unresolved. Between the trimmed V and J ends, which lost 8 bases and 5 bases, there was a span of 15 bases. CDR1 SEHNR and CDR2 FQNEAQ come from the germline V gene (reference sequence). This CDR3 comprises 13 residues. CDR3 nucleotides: TGTGCCAGCGCCCCTTCCCTTTCTTATGGCTACACCTTC. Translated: CASAPSLSYGYTF.

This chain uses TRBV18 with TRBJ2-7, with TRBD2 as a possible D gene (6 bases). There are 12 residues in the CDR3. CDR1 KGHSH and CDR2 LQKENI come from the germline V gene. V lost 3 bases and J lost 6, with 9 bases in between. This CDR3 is CASSPGGPEQYF. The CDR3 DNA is TGTGCCAGCTCACCGGGAGGCCCCGAGCAGTACTTC.

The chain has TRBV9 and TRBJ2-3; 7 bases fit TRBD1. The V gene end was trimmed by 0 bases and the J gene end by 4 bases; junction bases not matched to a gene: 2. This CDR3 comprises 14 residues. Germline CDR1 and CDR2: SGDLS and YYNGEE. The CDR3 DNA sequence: TGTGCCAGCAGCGTAGGGACAGGCTCAGATACGCAGTATTTT. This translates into CASSVGTGSDTQYF.

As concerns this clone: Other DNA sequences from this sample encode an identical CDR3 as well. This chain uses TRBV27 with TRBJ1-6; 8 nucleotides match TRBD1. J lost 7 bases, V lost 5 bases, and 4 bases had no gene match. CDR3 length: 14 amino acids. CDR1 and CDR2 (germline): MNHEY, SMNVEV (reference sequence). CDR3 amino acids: CASSQTGGNSPLHF. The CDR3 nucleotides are TGTGCCAGCAGTCAAACAGGGGGAAATTCACCCCTCCACTTT.

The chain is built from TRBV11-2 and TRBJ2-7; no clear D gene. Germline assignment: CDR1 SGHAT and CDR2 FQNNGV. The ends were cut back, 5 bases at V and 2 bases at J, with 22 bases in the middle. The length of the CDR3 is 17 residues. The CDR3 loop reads CASSTHATAELAYEQYV. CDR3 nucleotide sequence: TGTGCCAGCAGCACCCACGCGACGGCTGAGTTGGCCTACGAGCAGTACGTC.

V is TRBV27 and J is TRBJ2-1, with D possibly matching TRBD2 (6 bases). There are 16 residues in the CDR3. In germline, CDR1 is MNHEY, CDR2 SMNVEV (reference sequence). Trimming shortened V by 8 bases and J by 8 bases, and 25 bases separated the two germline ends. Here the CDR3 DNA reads TGTGCCAGCGCCCCTGAAACGGGACTGCCGGCGGATGAGCAGTTCTTC. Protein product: CASAPETGLPADEQFF.

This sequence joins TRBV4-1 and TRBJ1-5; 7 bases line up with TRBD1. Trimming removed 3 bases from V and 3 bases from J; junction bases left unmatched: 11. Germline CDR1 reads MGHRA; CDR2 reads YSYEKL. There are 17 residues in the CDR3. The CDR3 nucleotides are TGCGCCAGCAGCCAGACTATTGGGACAGAACTCAATCAGCCCCAGCATTTT. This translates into CASSQTIGTELNQPQHF.

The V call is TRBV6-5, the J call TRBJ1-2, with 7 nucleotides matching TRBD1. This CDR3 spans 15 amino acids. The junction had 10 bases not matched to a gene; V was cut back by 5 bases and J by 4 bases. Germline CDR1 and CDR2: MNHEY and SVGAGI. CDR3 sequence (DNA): TGTGCCAGCAGTACAAAGGACAGGAACCTCTATGGCTACACCTTC. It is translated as CASSTKDRNLYGYTF.

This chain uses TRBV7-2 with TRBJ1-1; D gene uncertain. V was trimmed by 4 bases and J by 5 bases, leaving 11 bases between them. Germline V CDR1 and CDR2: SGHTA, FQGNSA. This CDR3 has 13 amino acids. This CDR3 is CASSSGLGTEAFF. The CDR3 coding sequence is TGTGCCAGCAGCTCAGGCTTGGGTACTGAAGCTTTCTTT. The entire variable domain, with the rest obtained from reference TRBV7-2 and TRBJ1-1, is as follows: GAGVSQSPSNKVTEKGKDVELRCDPISGHTALYWYRQSLGQGLEFLIYFQGNSAPDKSGLPSDRFSAERTGGSVSTLTIQRTQQEDSAVYLCASSSGLGTEAFFGQGTRLTVV.

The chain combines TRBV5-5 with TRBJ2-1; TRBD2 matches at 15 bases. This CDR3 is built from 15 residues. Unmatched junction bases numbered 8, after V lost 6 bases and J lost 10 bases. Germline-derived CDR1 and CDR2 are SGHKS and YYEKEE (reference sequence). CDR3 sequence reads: CASTPGTSGRPEQFF. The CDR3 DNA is TGTGCCAGCACACCCGGGACTAGCGGGAGGCCGGAGCAGTTCTTC.